This T cell receptor beta chain was found in a study of cytomegalovirus exposure and HLA in healthy donors. General observations from the study: One later analysis reportedly identified an Asian-associated ancestry cluster that showed fewer N-insertions than the approximately 600-donor mean.

It was healthy bone marrow donors who served as donors. The ends lost 5 bases at V and 3 bases at J; junction bases unmatched: 5. This CDR3 is built from 15 residues. Per germline, CDR1 SGHTA and CDR2 FQGNSA. With respect to this clone: Its specificity is not known.

PCR amplification relied on 60 Vbeta primers (plus 13 Jbeta primers). Generated by immunoSEQ multiplex PCR, the TCRdb table keeps only in-frame clones and is missing some. This sample has roughly 220,000 clones, with about 81% found just once. The receptor comes from a woman in her forties in good health and CMV-seronegative. This chain joins TRBV7-2 and TRBJ2-1; TRBD2 matches at 9 bases. Sequencing input: PBMCs. CDR3 DNA sequence: TGTGCCAGCAGCCCGACTAGCGGTTTCTACAATGAGCAGTTCTTC. Its protein product is CASSPTSGFYNEQFF.